This TCR beta chain was sequenced during a study of cytomegalovirus exposure and HLA in healthy donors. CDR1 and CDR2 (germline): SGDLS, YYNGEE. V lost 4 bases and J lost 0; bases outside the gene matches: 6. CDR3 length equals 16 residues. Primers included in the PCR were 60 Vbeta and 13 Jbeta primers. Assay used: immunoSEQ multiplex PCR; TCRdb lists only in-frame clones, some missing. The data contain 140,000 to 150,000 clones, roughly 70% of them singletons. This TCR came from a woman aged 60 to 75 in good health and CMV-seropositive. Sequencing was performed on PBMCs. The chain uses TRBV9 and TRBJ1-4; 7 positions agree with TRBD1. Here the CDR3 reads CASSPGQQTTNEKLFF. As DNA, the CDR3 is TGTGCCAGCAGCCCGGGACAGCAAACAACTAATGAAAAACTGTTTTTT.